This T cell receptor beta chain derives from a study of blood T cell repertoires in COVID-19. Study-wide background: COVID-19 samples, acute and convalescent, were from the United States, Italy and Spain. In each case, the material was cDNA or gDNA derived from T cells, B-cell-depleted T cells, or PBMCs.

This clone appeared once. Study processing details: Counts of nucleated cells, estimated from reference gene primer amplification, were obtained. Only in-frame clones appear in the TCRdb table, and some are missing; sequencing was by immunoSEQ multiplex PCR. V, J and clone size reflect that table, while D and trimming were determined from the DNA. This repertoire shows more than 65,000 clones, 84% found once; its top ten account for 3.5%. This receptor was taken from a man between 45 and 60 years old with acute or convalescent COVID-19. The specimen sequenced was peripheral blood.

CDR3 protein: CASSLDGYSNQPQHF. CDR3 in DNA: TGCGCCAGCAGCTTGGACGGTTATAGCAATCAGCCCCAGCATTTT. The V and J genes are TRBV5-1 and TRBJ1-5; D gene uncertain. The CDR3 extends over 15 amino acids. Trimming shortened V by 0 bases and J by 0 bases, and 7 bases separated the two germline ends. CDR1 SGHRS and CDR2 YFSETQ come from the germline V gene.